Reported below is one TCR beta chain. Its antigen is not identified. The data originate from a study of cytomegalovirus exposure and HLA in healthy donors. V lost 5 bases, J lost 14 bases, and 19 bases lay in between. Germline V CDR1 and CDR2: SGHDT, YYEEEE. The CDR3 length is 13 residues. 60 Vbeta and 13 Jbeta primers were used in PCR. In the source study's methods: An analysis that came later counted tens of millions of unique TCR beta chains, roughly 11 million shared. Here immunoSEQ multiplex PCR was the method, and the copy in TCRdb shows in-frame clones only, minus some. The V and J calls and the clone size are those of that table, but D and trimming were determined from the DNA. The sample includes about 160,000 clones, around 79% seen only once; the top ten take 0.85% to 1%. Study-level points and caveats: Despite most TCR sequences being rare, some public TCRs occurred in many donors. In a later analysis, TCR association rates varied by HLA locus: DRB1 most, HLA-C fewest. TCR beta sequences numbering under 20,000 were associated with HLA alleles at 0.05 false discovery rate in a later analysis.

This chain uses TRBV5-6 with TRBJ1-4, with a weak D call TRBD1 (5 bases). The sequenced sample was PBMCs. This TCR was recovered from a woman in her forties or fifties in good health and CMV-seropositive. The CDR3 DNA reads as TGTGCCAGCAGATCACAGTGGGCTGGGGGGCTGTTTTTT. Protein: CASRSQWAGGLFF.